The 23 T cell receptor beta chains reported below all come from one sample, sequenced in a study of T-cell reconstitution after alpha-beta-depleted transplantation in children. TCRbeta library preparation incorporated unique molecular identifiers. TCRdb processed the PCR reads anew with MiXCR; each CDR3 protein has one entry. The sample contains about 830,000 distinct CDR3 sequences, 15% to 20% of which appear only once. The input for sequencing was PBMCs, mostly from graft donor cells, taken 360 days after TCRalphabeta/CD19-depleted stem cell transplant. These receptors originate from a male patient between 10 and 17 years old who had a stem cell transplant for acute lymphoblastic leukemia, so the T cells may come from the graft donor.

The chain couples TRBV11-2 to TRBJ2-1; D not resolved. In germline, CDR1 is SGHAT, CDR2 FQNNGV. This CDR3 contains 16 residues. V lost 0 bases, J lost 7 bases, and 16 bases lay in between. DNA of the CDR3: TGTGCCAGCAGCTTAGACTTTGACGGTAAAGGGAATGAGCAGTTCTTC. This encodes CASSLDFDGKGNEQFF. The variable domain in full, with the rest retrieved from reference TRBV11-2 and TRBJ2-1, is EAGVAQSPRYKIIEKRQSVAFWCNPISGHATLYWYQQILGQGPKLLIQFQNNGVVDDSQLPKDRFSAERLKGVDSTLKIQPAKLEDSAVYLCASSLDFDGKGNEQFFGPGTRLTVL.

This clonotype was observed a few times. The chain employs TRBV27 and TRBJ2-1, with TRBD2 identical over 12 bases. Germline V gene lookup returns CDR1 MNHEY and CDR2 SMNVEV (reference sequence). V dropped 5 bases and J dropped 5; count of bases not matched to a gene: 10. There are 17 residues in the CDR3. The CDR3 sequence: CASSPRTSGEVDNEQFF. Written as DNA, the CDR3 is TGTGCCAGCAGTCCCCGGACTAGCGGGGAGGTTGACAATGAGCAGTTCTTC.

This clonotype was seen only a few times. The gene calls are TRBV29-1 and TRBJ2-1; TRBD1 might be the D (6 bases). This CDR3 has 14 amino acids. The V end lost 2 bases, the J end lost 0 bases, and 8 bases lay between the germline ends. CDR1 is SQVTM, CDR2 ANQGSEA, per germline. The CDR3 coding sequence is TGCAGCGTTGAACCAGGGGACTCCTACAATGAGCAGTTCTTC. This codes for CSVEPGDSYNEQFF.

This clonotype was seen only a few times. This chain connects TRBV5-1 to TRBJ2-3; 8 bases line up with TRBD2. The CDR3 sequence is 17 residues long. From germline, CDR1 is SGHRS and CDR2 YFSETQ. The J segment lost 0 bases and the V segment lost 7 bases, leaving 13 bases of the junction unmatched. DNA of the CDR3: TGCGCCAGCCGCCGGCGGGAGGACAGATCTAGCACAGATACGCAGTATTTT. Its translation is CASRRREDRSSTDTQYF. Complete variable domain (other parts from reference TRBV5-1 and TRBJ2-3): KAGVTQTPRYLIKTRGQQVTLSCSPISGHRSVSWYQQTPGQGLQFLFEYFSETQRNKGNFPGRFSGRQFSNSRSEMNVSTLELGDSALYLCASRRREDRSSTDTQYFGPGTRLTVL.

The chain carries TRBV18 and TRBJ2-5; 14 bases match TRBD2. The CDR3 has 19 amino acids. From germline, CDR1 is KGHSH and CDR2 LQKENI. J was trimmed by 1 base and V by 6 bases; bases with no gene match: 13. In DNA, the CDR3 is TGTGCCAGCTCTCAGAAGCCCGGGACTAGCGGGGGAATCCAAGAGACCCAGTACTTC. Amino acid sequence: CASSQKPGTSGGIQETQYF.

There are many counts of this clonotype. The CDR3 sequence: CASSQVSDRRYKETQYF. CDR3 nucleotides: TGTGCCAGCAGCCAAGTTTCTGACAGGAGGTATAAGGAGACCCAGTACTTC. This sequence joins TRBV4-2 and TRBJ2-5, with D possibly TRBD1 on 6 matching bases. The germline V gene encodes CDR1 LGHNA and CDR2 YNFKEQ. The ends were cut back, 1 base at V and 5 bases at J, with 20 bases in the middle. This CDR3 has 17 amino acids.

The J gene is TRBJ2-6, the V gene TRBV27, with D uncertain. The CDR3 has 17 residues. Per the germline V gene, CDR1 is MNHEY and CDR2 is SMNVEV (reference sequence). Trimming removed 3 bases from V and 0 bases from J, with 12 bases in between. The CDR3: CASSFKGYPSGANVLTF. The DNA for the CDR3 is TGTGCCAGCAGTTTTAAGGGTTATCCCTCTGGGGCCAACGTCCTGACTTTC.

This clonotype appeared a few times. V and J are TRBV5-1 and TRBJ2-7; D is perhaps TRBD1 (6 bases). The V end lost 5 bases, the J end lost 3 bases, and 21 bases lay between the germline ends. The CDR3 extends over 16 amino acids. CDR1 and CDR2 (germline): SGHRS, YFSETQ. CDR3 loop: CASRPLIQGIGYEQYF. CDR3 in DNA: TGCGCCAGCAGACCACTGATACAGGGAATCGGCTACGAGCAGTACTTC.

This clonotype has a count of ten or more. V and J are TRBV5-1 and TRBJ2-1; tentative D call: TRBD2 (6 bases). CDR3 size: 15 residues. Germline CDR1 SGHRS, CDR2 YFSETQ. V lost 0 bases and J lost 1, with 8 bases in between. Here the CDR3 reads CASSLVLASYNEQFF. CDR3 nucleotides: TGCGCCAGCAGCTTGGTTCTAGCGTCCTACAATGAGCAGTTCTTC.

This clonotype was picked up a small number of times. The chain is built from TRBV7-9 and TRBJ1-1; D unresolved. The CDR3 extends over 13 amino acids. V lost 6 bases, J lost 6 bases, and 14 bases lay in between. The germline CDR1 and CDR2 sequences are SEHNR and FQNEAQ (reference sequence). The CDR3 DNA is TGTGCCAGCAGATTGATGGGTCACCCTGAAGCTTTCTTT. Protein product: CASRLMGHPEAFF.

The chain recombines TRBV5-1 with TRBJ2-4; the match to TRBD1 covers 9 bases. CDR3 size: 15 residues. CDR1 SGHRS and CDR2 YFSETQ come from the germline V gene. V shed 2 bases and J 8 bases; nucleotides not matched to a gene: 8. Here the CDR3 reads CASSFATGGMDIQYF. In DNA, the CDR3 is TGCGCCAGCAGCTTCGCGACAGGGGGAATGGACATTCAGTACTTC.

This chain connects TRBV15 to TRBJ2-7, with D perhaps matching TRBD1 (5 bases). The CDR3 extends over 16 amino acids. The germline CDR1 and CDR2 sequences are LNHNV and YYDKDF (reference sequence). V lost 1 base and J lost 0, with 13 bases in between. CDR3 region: CATSRVSVRDSYEQYF. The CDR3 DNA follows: TGTGCCACCAGCAGAGTTTCGGTCAGGGACTCCTACGAGCAGTACTTC.

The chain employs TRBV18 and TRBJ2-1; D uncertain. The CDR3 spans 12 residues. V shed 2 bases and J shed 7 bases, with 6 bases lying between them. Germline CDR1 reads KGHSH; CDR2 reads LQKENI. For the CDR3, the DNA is TGTGCCAGCTCACCAACAAATAATGAGCAGTTCTTC. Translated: CASSPTNNEQFF.

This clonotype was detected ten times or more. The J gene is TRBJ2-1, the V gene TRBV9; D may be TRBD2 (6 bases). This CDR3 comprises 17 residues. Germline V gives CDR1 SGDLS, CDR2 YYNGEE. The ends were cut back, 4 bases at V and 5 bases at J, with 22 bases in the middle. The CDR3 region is CASSQSPGGIGNNEQFF. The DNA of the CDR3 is TGTGCCAGCAGCCAATCCCCGGGCGGGATAGGGAACAATGAGCAGTTCTTC.

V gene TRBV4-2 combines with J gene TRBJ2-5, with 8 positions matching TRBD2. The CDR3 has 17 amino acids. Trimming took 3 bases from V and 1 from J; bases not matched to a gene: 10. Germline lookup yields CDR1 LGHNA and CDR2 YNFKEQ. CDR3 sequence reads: CASSQGASGGPQETQYF. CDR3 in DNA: TGTGCCAGCAGCCAGGGGGCAAGCGGGGGACCCCAAGAGACCCAGTACTTC.

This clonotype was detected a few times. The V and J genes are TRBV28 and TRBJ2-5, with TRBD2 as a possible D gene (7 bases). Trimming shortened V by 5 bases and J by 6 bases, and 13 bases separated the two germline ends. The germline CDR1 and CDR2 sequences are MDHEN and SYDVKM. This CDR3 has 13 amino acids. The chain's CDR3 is CASSQTGTKTQYF. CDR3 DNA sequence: TGTGCCAGCAGTCAAACAGGGACTAAGACCCAGTACTTC. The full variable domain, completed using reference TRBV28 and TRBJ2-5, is DVKVTQSSRYLVKRTGEKVFLECVQDMDHENMFWYRQDPGLGLRLIYFSYDVKMKEKGDIPEGYSVSREKKERFSLILESASTNQTSMYLCASSQTGTKTQYFGPGTRLLVL.

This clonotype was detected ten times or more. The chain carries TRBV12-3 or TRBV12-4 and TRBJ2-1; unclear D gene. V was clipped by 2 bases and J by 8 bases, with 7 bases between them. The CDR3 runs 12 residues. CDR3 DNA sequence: TGTGCCAGCAGTTTATTTCGTCATGAGCAGTTCTTC. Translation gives CASSLFRHEQFF.

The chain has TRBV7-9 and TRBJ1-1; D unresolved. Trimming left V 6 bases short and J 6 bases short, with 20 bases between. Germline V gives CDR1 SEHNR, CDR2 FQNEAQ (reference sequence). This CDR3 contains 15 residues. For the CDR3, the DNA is TGTGCCAGCAGTCCGCTTGGCCCTGGGTTGGCTGAAGCTTTCTTT. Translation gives CASSPLGPGLAEAFF.

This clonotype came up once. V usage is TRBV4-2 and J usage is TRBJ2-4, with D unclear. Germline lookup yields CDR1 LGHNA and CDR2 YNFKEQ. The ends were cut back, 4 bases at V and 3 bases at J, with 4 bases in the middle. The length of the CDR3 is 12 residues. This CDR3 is CASSPNKNIQYF. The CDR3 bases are TGTGCCAGCAGCCCGAACAAAAACATTCAGTACTTC.

CDR3 sequence: CSVEDPTRSYEQYF. CDR3 coding DNA: TGCAGCGTTGAAGATCCGACCAGATCCTACGAGCAGTACTTC. The rearrangement uses TRBV29-1 and TRBJ2-7; the D is unclear. Germline-derived CDR1 and CDR2 are SQVTM and ANQGSEA. This CDR3 spans 14 amino acids. Trimming took off 0 bases at V and 1 base at J, with 10 bases between the two ends.

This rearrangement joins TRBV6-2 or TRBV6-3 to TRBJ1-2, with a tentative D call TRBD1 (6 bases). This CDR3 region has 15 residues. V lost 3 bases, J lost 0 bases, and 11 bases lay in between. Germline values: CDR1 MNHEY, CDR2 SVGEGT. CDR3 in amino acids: CASSYQGYSNYGYTF. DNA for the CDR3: TGTGCCAGCAGTTATCAGGGGTATTCTAACTATGGCTACACCTTC.

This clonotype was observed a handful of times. The CDR3 loop is CATSRDGRGVQETQYF. In DNA, the CDR3 is TGTGCCACCAGCAGAGATGGGAGGGGCGTCCAAGAGACCCAGTACTTC. The gene calls are TRBV15 and TRBJ2-5; 7 bases fit TRBD2. This CDR3 contains 16 residues. CDR1 LNHNV and CDR2 YYDKDF come from the germline V gene (reference sequence). V was clipped by 0 bases and J by 1 base; unmatched bases: 5.

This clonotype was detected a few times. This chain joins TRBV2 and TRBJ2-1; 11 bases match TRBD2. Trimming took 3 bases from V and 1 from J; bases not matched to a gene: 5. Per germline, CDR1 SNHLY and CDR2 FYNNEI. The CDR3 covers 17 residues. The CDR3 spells CASSDGRTSGSYNEQFF. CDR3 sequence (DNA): TGTGCCAGCAGTGACGGTAGGACTAGCGGGTCCTACAATGAGCAGTTCTTC.